This T cell receptor beta chain was captured in a study of regulatory T cells in long-lasting Graves disease. Study findings and constraints: Among samples with persistent disease, TRBV28, TRBJ1-2 and TRBJ2-5 were favored. New patients shared fewer public clonotypes (around 880) than persistent patients did (more than 2,500).

The length of the CDR3 is 13 residues. Trimming removed 3 bases from V and 11 bases from J; junction bases left unmatched: 6. Germline V gene lookup returns CDR1 WNHNN and CDR2 SYGVQD (reference sequence). This clonotype occurred a few times. Antigen unknown. Specified time point: newly diagnosed GD, antithyroid drugs for less than 3 months. The authors made the TCR library using RNA they extracted from PBMCs. The authors drew patients from an endocrinology department in Xi'an, China. iRepertoire HTBI primers and Arm-PCR of CDR3 regions built TCR beta libraries. TCRdb ran MiXCR on the multiplex PCR reads and lists one entry per CDR3 protein. The data hold approximately 210,000 distinct CDR3 sequences, with around 17% observed a single time.

The sequenced sample was peripheral blood mononuclear cells (PBMCs), obtained at new diagnosis, from a patient treated with antithyroid drugs. This TCR came from a female donor with Graves disease. The V gene is TRBV10-1, the J gene TRBJ2-7; TRBD1 matches at 11 bases. CDR3 nucleotides: TGCGCCAGCAGTGACTCCGGACAGGGGGCGAAGTACTTC. It is translated as CASSDSGQGAKYF.